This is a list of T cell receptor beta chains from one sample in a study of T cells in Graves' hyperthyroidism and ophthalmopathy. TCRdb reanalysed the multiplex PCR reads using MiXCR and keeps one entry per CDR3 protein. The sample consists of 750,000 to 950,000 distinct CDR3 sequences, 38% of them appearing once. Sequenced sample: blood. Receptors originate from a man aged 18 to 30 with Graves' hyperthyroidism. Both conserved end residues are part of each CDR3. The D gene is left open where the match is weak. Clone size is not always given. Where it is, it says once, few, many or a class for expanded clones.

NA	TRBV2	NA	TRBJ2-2	CASMRQTNTGELFF	TGTGCCAGCATGCGACAGACGAACACCGGGGAGCTGTTTTTT
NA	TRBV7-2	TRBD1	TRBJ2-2	CASSGRGQGGTGELFF	TGTGCCAGCAGCGGGAGGGGACAGGGTGGCACCGGGGAGCTGTTTTTT
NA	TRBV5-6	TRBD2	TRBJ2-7	CASSLVSGSIDEQYF	TGTGCCAGCAGCTTGGTTAGCGGGAGTATCGACGAGCAGTACTTC
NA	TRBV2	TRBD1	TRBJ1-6	CASRLPGTGGAPLHF	TGTGCCAGCAGATTGCCGGGGACAGGGGGCGCACCCCTCCACTTT
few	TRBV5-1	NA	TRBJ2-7	CASSLLPGMDYEQYF	TGCGCCAGCAGCTTGCTTCCAGGTATGGACTACGAGCAGTACTTC
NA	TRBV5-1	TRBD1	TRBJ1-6	CASSSDRGQTPLHF	TGCGCCAGCAGCTCGGACAGGGGGCAGACACCCCTCCACTTT
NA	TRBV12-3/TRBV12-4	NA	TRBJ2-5	CASSLRASVETQYF	TGTGCCAGCAGTTTAAGGGCTAGCGTAGAGACCCAGTACTTC
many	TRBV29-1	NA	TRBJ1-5	CSVAGTANQPQHF	TGCAGCGTGGCAGGGACGGCTAATCAGCCCCAGCATTTT
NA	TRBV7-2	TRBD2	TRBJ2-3	CASRQTSGSPQYF	TGTGCCAGCAGACAGACTAGCGGGTCCCCGCAGTATTTT
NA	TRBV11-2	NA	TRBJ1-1	CASSLDLSGVNTEAFF	TGTGCCAGCAGCTTAGACCTTTCAGGGGTGAACACTGAAGCTTTCTTT